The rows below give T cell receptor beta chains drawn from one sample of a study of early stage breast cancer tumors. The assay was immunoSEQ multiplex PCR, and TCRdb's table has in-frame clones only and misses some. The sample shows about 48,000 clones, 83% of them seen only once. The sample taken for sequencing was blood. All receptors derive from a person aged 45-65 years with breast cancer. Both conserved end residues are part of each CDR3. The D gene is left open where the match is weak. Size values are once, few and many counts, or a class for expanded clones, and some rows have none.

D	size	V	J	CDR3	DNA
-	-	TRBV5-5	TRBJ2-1	CASSLGGNEQFF	TGTGCCAGCAGCTTGGGTGGGAATGAGCAGTTCTTC
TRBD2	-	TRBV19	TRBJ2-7	CASSISGSHEQYF	TGTGCCAGTAGTATCAGCGGGAGTCACGAGCAGTACTTC
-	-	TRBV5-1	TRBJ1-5	CASSLRSGTGQPQHF	TGCGCCAGCAGCTTGAGGTCAGGGACCGGTCAGCCCCAGCATTTT
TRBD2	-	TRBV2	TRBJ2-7	CASSRTRLAGGGHEQYF	TGTGCCAGCAGTAGAACTAGGTTAGCGGGAGGGGGCCACGAGCAGTACTTC
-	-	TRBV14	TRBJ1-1	CASSRGRLRNTEAFF	TGTGCCAGCAGCCGAGGCCGATTGAGGAACACTGAAGCTTTCTTT
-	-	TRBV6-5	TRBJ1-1	CASSYAPGTEAFF	TGTGCCAGCAGTTACGCTCCAGGCACTGAAGCTTTCTTT
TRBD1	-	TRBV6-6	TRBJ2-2	CASSSGQVSNTGELFF	TGTGCCAGCAGTTCCGGACAGGTCTCGAACACCGGGGAGCTGTTTTTT
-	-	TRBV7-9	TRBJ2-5	CASSLAFGVETQYF	TGTGCCAGCAGCTTAGCGTTCGGGGTTGAGACTCAGTACTTC
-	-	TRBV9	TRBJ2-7	CASSVNLGSEQYF	TGTGCCAGCAGCGTAAACTTGGGGAGCGAGCAGTACTTC
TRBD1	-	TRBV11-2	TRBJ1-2	CASSLMGQKTNYGYTF	TGTGCCAGCAGCTTAATGGGACAGAAGACTAACTATGGCTACACCTTC
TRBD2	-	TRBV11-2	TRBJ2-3	CASSLDFVGGALDTQYF	TGTGCCAGCAGCTTAGATTTCGTCGGGGGGGCCTTGGATACGCAGTATTTT
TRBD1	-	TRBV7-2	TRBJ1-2	CASSLDPQGALNYGYTF	TGTGCCAGCAGCTTAGACCCACAGGGGGCGCTTAACTATGGCTACACCTTC
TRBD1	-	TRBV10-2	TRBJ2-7	CASSGQGAYEQYF	TGCGCCAGCAGTGGACAGGGCGCCTACGAGCAGTACTTC
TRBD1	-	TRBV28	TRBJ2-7	CASSPDTGAAYEQYF	TGTGCCAGCAGTCCCGACACAGGGGCGGCCTACGAGCAGTACTTC
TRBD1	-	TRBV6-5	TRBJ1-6	CASRTGSSYNSPLHF	TGTGCCAGCCGGACAGGTAGCTCCTATAATTCACCCCTCCACTTT
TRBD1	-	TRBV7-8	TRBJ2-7	CASSARHWTGGTYEQYF	TGTGCCAGCAGCGCCCGACATTGGACAGGGGGGACCTACGAGCAGTACTTC
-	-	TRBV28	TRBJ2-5	CASSSPETQYF	TGTGCCAGCAGTTCCCCAGAGACCCAGTACTTC
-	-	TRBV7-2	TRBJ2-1	CASSSQDGPGEQFF	TGTGCCAGCAGCTCTCAGGATGGACCGGGTGAGCAGTTCTTC
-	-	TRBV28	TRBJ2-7	CASRSGTSTSYEQYF	TGTGCCAGCAGGTCCGGGACATCCACGTCCTACGAGCAGTACTTC
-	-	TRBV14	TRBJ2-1	CASSYLPPEASYNEQFF	TGTGCCAGCAGTTACCTACCCCCGGAGGCCTCCTACAATGAGCAGTTCTTC
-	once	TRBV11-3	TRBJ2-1	CASSLDGSWGEQFF	TGTGCCAGCAGCTTAGACGGGAGTTGGGGTGAGCAGTTCTTC
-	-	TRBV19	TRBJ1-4	CASTSGTALTTNEKLFF	TGTGCCAGTACCTCGGGGACTGCCCTCACAACTAATGAAAAACTGTTTTTT
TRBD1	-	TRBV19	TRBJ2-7	CASRRRAGGDSYEQYF	TGTGCCAGTCGTAGGCGGGCAGGGGGCGACTCCTACGAGCAGTACTTC
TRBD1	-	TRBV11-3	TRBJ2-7	CASSRGQFYEQYF	TGTGCCAGCAGCCGGGGACAGTTCTACGAGCAGTACTTC
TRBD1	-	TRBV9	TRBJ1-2	CASSVEVRATGNYGYTF	TGTGCCAGCAGCGTAGAAGTGAGGGCGACAGGGAACTATGGCTACACCTTC
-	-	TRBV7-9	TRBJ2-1	CASSLSGYNEQFF	TGTGCCAGCAGCTTAAGTGGGTACAATGAGCAGTTCTTC